This T cell receptor (beta chain) was sequenced for a study of T cells in Graves' hyperthyroidism and ophthalmopathy. Ten or more counts support this clonotype. V shed 3 bases, J shed 3 bases, and the junction held 10 bases outside the gene matches. The CDR3 length is 16 residues. In germline, CDR1 is LNHNV, CDR2 YYDKDF (reference sequence). Regions amplified from RNA transcripts were the TCR beta CDR3 regions. First-round RT-PCR of the TCR CDR3 relied on the HTBI primer set. TCRdb used MiXCR to reprocess the multiplex PCR reads, holding one entry per CDR3 protein. In the table there are 600,000 to 700,000 distinct CDR3 sequences, 14% to 15% of which are singletons.

This chain connects TRBV15 to TRBJ2-7, with 8 nucleotides matching TRBD2. The source material was blood. The sequence was obtained from a woman aged 35 to 49 with Graves' ophthalmopathy. DNA of the CDR3: TGTGCCACCAGCAGGGACCTGAGCGGGAGTTTCTACGAGCAGTACTTC. Protein sequence: CATSRDLSGSFYEQYF.